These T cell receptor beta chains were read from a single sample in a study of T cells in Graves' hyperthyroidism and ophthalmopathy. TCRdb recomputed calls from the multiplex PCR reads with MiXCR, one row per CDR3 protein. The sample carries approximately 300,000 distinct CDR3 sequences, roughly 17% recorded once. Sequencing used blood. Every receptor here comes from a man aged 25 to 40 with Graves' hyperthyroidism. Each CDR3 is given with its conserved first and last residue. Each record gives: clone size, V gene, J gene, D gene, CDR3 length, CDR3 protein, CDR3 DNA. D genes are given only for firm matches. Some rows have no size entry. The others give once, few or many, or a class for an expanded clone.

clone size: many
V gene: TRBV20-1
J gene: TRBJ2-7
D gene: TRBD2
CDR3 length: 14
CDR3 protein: CSASRAGDPYEQYF
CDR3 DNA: TGCAGTGCTAGTCGAGCGGGAGACCCCTACGAGCAGTACTTC

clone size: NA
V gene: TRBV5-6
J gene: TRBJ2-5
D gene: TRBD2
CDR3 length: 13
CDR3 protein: CASSFPSGETQYF
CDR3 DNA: TGTGCCAGCAGCTTCCCTAGCGGAGAGACCCAGTACTTC

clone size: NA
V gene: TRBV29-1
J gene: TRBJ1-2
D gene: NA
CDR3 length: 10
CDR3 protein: CSVGPEGYTF
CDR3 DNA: TGCAGCGTGGGACCGGAGGGCTACACCTTC

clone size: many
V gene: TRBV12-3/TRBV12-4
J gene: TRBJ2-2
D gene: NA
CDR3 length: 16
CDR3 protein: CASSLGTPTNTGELFF
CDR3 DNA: TGTGCCAGCAGTTTGGGGACTCCAACTAACACCGGGGAGCTGTTTTTT

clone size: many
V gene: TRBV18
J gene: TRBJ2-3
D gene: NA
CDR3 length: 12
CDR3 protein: CASSPSADTQYF
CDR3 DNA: TGTGCCAGCTCACCCTCGGCAGATACGCAGTATTTT

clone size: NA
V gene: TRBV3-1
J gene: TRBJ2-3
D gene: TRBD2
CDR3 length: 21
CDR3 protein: CASSQDLTSGSTYGESDTQYF
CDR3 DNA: TGTGCCAGCAGCCAAGATTTAACTAGCGGGAGTACATATGGGGAATCAGATACGCAGTATTTT

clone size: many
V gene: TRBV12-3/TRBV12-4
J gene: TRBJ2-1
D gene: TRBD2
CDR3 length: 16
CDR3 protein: CASRPSSSGRLDEQFF
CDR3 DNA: TGTGCCAGCAGACCGAGTTCTAGCGGGAGGTTGGATGAGCAGTTCTTC

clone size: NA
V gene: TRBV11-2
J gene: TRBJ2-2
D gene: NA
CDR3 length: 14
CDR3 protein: CASKWTANTGELFF
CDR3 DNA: TGTGCCAGCAAATGGACAGCTAACACCGGGGAGCTGTTTTTT

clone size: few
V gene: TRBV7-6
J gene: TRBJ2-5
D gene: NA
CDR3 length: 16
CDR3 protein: CASSIRGYKGPETQYF
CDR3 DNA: TGTGCCAGCAGCATACGAGGTTATAAGGGACCAGAGACCCAGTACTTC

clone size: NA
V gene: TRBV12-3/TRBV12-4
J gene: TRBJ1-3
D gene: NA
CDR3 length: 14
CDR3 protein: CASRGLNSGNTIYF
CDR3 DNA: TGTGCCAGCAGGGGACTGAACTCTGGAAACACCATATATTTT

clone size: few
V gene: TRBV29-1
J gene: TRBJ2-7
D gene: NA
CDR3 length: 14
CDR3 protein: CSVEEGDTSYEQYF
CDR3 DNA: TGCAGCGTTGAAGAGGGGGACACCTCCTACGAGCAGTACTTC

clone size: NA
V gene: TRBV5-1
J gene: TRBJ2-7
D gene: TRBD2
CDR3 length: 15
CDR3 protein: CASSLWGLDDYVQYF
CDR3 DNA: TGCGCCAGCAGCTTGTGGGGACTAGATGACTACGTGCAGTACTTC

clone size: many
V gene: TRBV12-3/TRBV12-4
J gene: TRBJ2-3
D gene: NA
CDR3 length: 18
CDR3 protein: CASRTSGFSWSAPDTQYF
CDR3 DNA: TGTGCCAGCAGAACTTCCGGGTTTAGCTGGTCGGCGCCAGATACGCAGTATTTT

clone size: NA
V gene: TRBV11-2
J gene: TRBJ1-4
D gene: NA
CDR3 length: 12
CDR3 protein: CASSPPGEKLFF
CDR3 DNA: TGTGCCAGTAGTCCGCCAGGGGAAAAACTGTTTTTT

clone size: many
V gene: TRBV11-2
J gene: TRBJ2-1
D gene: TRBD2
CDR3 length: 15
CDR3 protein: CASSLDSGLYNEQFF
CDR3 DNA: TGTGCCAGCAGCTTAGATAGCGGGCTCTACAATGAGCAGTTCTTC

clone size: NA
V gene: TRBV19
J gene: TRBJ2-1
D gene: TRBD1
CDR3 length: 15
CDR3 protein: CASSETGTVYNEQFF
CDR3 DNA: TGTGCCAGTAGTGAAACCGGGACAGTTTACAATGAGCAGTTCTTC

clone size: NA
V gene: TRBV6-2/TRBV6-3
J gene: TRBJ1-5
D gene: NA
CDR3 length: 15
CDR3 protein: CASSTRGVRDQPQHF
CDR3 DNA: TGTGCCAGCAGTACCAGGGGAGTGAGGGATCAGCCCCAGCATTTT

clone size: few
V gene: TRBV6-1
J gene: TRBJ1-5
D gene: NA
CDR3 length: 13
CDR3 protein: CASSTTQYQPQHF
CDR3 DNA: TGTGCCAGCAGTACCACTCAGTATCAGCCCCAGCATTTT

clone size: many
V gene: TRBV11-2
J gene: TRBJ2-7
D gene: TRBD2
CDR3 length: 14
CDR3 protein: CASGERTSGSEQYF
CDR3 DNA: TGTGCCAGCGGGGAACGGACTAGCGGTAGCGAGCAGTACTTC

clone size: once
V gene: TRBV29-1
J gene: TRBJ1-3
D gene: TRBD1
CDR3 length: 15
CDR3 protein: CSVEDPDRAGNTIYF
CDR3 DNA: TGCAGCGTTGAAGACCCGGACAGGGCTGGAAACACCATATATTTT

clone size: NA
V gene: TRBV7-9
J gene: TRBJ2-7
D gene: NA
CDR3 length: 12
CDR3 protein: CASSLGGHEQYF
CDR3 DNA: TGTGCCAGCAGCTTAGGGGGCCACGAGCAGTACTTC

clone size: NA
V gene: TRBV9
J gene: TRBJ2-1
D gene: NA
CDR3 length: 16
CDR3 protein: CASSVGARSSYNEQFF
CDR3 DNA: TGTGCCAGCAGCGTAGGGGCCAGAAGCTCCTACAATGAGCAGTTCTTC

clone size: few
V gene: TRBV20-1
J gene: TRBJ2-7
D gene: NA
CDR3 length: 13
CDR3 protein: CSARATGFNEQYF
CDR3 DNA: TGCAGTGCTAGAGCCACAGGGTTTAACGAGCAGTACTTC

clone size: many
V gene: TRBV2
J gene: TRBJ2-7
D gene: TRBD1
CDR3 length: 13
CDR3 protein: CASSAPRGYEQYF
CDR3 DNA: TGTGCCAGCAGTGCTCCCAGGGGGTACGAGCAGTACTTC

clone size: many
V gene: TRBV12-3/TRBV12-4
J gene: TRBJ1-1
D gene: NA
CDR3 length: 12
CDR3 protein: CASSRGRTEAFF
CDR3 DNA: TGTGCCAGCAGCCGGGGACGGACTGAAGCTTTCTTT

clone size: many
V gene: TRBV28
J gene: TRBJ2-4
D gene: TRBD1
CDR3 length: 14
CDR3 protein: CASSPTGGGYIQYF
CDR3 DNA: TGTGCCAGCAGTCCAACAGGGGGCGGGTACATTCAGTACTTC

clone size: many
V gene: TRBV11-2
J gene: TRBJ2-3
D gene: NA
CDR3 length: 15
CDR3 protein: CASSPLEAGTDTQYF
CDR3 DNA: TGTGCCAGCAGCCCTTTGGAAGCTGGCACAGATACGCAGTATTTT

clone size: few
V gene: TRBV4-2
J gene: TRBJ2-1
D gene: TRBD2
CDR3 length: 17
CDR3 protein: CASSPNTLAGAYNEQFF
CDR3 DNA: TGTGCCAGCAGCCCCAACACACTAGCGGGAGCATACAATGAGCAGTTCTTC

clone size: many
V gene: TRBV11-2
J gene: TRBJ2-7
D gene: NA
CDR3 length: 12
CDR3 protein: CATLTSSYEQYF
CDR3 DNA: TGTGCGACCCTGACTAGCTCCTACGAGCAGTACTTC

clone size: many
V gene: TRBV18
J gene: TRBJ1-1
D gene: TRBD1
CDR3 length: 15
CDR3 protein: CASSRGTGWGTEAFF
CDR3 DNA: TGTGCCAGCTCAAGAGGGACAGGTTGGGGCACTGAAGCTTTCTTT

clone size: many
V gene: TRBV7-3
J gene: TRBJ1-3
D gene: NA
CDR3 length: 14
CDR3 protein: CASSLNPVGNTIYF
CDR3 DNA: TGTGCCAGCAGCTTAAACCCCGTGGGAAACACCATATATTTT

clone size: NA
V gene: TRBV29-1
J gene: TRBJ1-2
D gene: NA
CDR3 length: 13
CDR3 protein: CSVEVYTNYGYTF
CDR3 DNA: TGCAGCGTTGAAGTATATACTAACTATGGCTACACCTTC

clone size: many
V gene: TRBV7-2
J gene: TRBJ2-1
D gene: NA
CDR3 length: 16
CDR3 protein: CASSPSGTRSYNEQFF
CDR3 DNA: TGTGCCAGCAGCCCTTCCGGGACCCGCTCCTACAATGAGCAGTTCTTC

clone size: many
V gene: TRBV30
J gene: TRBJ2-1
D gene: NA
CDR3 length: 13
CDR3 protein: CAWSYSSYNEQFF
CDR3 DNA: TGTGCCTGGAGTTATAGCTCCTACAATGAGCAGTTCTTC

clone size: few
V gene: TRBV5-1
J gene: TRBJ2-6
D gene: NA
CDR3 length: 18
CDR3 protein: CASSGGGPYISGANVLTF
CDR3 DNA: TGCGCCAGCAGCGGGGGGGGGCCGTACATCTCTGGGGCCAACGTCCTGACTTTC

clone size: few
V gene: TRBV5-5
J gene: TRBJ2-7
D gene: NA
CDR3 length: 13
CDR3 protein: CASSSRESDEQYF
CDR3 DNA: TGTGCCAGCAGCTCTAGAGAGTCGGACGAGCAGTACTTC

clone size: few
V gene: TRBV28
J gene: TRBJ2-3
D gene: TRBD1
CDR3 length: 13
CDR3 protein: CASIKQGPDTQYF
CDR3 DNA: TGTGCCAGCATTAAACAGGGGCCAGATACGCAGTATTTT

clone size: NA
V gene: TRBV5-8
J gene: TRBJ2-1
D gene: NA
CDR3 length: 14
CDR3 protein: CASSSPQGYNEQFF
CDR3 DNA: TGTGCCAGCAGCTCGCCCCAGGGCTACAATGAGCAGTTCTTC

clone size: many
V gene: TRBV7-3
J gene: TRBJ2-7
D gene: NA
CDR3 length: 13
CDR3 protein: CASSLTRGGEQYF
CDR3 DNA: TGTGCCAGCAGCCTGACACGGGGCGGCGAGCAGTACTTC

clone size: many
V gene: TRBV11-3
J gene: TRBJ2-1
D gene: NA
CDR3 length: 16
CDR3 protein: CASSSQTGSSYNEQFF
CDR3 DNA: TGTGCCAGCAGCTCCCAGACAGGAAGCTCCTACAATGAGCAGTTCTTC

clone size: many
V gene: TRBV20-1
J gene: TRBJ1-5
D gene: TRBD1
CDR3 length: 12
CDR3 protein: CSASQGIGPQHF
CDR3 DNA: TGCAGTGCTTCACAGGGGATTGGGCCCCAGCATTTT

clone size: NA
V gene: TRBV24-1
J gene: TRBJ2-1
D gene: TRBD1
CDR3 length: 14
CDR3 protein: CATSPRQGVNEQFF
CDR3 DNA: TGTGCCACCAGCCCCCGACAGGGAGTTAATGAGCAGTTCTTC

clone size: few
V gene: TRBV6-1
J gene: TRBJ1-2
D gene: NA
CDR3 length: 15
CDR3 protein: CASSEGGGSGYGYTF
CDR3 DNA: TGTGCCAGCAGTGAAGGAGGGGGTTCGGGATATGGCTACACCTTC

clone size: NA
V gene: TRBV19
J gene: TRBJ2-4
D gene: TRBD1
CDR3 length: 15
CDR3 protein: CASRGGQGAKNIQYF
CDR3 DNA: TGTGCCAGTCGGGGCGGACAGGGGGCCAAAAACATTCAGTACTTC

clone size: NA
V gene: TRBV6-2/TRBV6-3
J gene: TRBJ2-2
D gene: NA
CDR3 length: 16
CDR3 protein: CASSPSRRENTGELFF
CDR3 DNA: TGTGCCAGCAGTCCCTCTCGGCGGGAGAACACCGGGGAGCTGTTTTTT

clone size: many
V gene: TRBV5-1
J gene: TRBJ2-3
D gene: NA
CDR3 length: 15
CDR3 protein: CASSLGLGSMYTQYF
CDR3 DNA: TGCGCCAGCAGCTTGGGACTAGGAAGCATGTATACGCAGTATTTT

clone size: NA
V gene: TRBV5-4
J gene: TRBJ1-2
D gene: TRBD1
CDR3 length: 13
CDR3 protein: CASSLEAGGDYTF
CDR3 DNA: TGTGCCAGCAGCTTGGAGGCAGGGGGCGACTACACCTTC

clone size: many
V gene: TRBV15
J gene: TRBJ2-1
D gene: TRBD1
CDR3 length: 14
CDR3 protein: CATSRGTGAWEQFF
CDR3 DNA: TGTGCCACCAGCAGGGGAACAGGGGCATGGGAGCAGTTCTTC

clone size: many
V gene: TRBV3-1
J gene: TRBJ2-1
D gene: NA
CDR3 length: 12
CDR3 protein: CASSPLAREQFF
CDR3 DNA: TGTGCCAGCAGCCCCTTGGCCCGAGAGCAGTTCTTC

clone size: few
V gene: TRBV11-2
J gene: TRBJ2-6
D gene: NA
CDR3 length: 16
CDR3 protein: CASSLGRSSGANVLTF
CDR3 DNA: TGTGCCAGCAGCTTGGGTAGGTCCTCTGGGGCCAACGTCCTGACTTTC

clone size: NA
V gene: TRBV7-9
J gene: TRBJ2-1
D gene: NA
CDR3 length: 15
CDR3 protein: CASRVYSSSYNEQFF
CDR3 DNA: TGTGCCAGCAGAGTTTATTCTAGCTCCTACAATGAGCAGTTCTTC

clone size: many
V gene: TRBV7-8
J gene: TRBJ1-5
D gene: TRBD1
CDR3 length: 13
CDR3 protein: CASSGTASVTQHF
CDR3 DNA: TGTGCCAGCAGCGGGACAGCTAGTGTGACCCAGCATTTT

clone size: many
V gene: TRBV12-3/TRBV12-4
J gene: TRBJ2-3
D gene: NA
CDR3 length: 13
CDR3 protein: CASRGGYTDTQYF
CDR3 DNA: TGTGCCAGCAGAGGCGGTTACACAGATACGCAGTATTTT

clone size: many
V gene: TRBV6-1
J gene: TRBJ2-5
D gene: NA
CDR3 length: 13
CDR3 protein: CASSDRGLKTQYF
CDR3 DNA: TGTGCCAGCAGTGACAGGGGTTTAAAGACCCAGTACTTC

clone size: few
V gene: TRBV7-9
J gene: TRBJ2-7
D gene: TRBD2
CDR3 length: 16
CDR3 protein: CASSFGLAGGSYEQYF
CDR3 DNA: TGTGCCAGCAGCTTCGGACTAGCGGGAGGGTCCTACGAGCAGTACTTC

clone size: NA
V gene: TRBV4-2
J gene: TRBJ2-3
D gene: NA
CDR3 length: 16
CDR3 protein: CASSQLRGGNTDTQYF
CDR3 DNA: TGTGCCAGCAGCCAACTCCGGGGCGGGAACACAGATACGCAGTATTTT

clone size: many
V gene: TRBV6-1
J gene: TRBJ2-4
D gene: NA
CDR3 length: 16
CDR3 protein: CASGGLGRTAKNIQYF
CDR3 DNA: TGTGCCAGTGGTGGCCTCGGACGGACAGCCAAAAACATTCAGTACTTC

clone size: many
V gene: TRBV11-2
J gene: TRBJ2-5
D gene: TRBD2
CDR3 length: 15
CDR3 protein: CASSTHSGREETQYF
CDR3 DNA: TGTGCCAGCAGCACGCATAGCGGGAGGGAGGAGACCCAGTACTTC

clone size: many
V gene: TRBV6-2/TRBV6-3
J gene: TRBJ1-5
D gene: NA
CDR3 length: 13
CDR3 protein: CASREDGNQPQHF
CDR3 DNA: TGTGCCAGCAGGGAGGATGGCAATCAGCCCCAGCATTTT